This is a list of T cell receptor beta chains from one sample in a study of T cell repertoires in cytomegalovirus infection. TCRdb called the reads again in MiXCR, with one record for every CDR3 protein. Found here are some 270,000 distinct CDR3 sequences, 15% to 20% of them singletons; the top ten hold roughly half. Sequencing was carried out using CD8+ T cells from PBMCs. All receptors derive from a human donor in good health (CMV status not recorded). Some clones in this sample may be carry-over from other donors' samples. CDR3s include the opening cysteine and the closing phenylalanine or tryptophan. D genes are given only for firm matches. The size of a clone is reported for some rows only, either as once, few or many, or as a class for expanded clones.

D gene	J gene	clone size	V gene	CDR3 DNA	CDR3 protein
.	TRBJ2-7	few	TRBV5-6	TGTGCCAGCAGCTCGGGAGGGGGCAACTTCTACGAGCAGTACTTC	CASSSGGGNFYEQYF
.	TRBJ2-2	.	TRBV10-3	TGTGCCATCAGTCCTCTAACCGGGAGAGCCGGGGAGCTGTTTTTT	CAISPLTGRAGELFF
.	TRBJ1-1	.	TRBV4-1	TGCGCCAGCAGCCAAGCCTCTTTGCCCCTCTCCGAAGCTTTCTTT	CASSQASLPLSEAFF
TRBD1	TRBJ2-5	.	TRBV2	TGTGCCAGCAGTGATACCACGACAGGGGGTGAGACCCAGTACTTC	CASSDTTTGGETQYF
.	TRBJ2-7	few	TRBV20-1	TGCAGTGCTAGAGGTACGGGACACGCAGATTTCTCCTACGAGCAGTACTTC	CSARGTGHADFSYEQYF
TRBD2	TRBJ2-5	many	TRBV7-2	TGTGCCAGCAGCTTACCCAACCCCGGGACTAGCGGGGTACATGCGGAGACCCAGTACTTC	CASSLPNPGTSGVHAETQYF
.	TRBJ2-7	many	TRBV7-9	TGTGCCAGCACCCAATCCCACAGTTTCTACGAGCAGTACTTC	CASTQSHSFYEQYF
.	TRBJ2-2	few	TRBV5-5	TGTGCCAGCAGCTTGGCGAGTAGCGGAGAAACCGGGGAGCTGTTTTTT	CASSLASSGETGELFF
TRBD2	TRBJ2-7	few	TRBV11-2	TGTGCCAGCAGCTTCATCTTCCTAGCGGGCTCCTACGAGCAGTACTTC	CASSFIFLAGSYEQYF
.	TRBJ2-7	.	TRBV27	TGTGCCAGCAGTTTATATTTGGGGGTCTACGAGCAGTACTTC	CASSLYLGVYEQYF
TRBD1	TRBJ2-7	.	TRBV12-3/TRBV12-4	TGTGCCAGCAGTTTTATGACAGGGAACCTCTACGAGCAGTACTTC	CASSFMTGNLYEQYF
.	TRBJ2-5	few	TRBV10-3	TGTGCCATCAGTGAGTCTAGTCAAGAGACCCAGTACTTC	CAISESSQETQYF
.	TRBJ1-2	.	TRBV3-1	TGTGCCAGCAGCTTTTCGGGAGGAGAAGGGGGCTACACCTTC	CASSFSGGEGGYTF
.	TRBJ2-5	.	TRBV12-3/TRBV12-4	TGTGCCAGCGGCGCCCCGGACAGCCAAGAGACCCAGTACTTC	CASGAPDSQETQYF
.	TRBJ1-2	.	TRBV5-4	TGTGCCACACAGGGTGAGGACTATGGCTACACCTTC	CATQGEDYGYTF
.	TRBJ1-2	many	TRBV7-6	TGTGCCAGCAGCTTAGAATCGGGTGTAAACTATGGCTACACCTTC	CASSLESGVNYGYTF
.	TRBJ1-1	many	TRBV7-6	TGTGCCAGCAGCCCCGACGGCGCCCCCGGAGGCACTGAAGCTTTCTTT	CASSPDGAPGGTEAFF
.	TRBJ1-1	few	TRBV12-3/TRBV12-4	TGTGCCAGCAGCACGGGGGGGAAGAACACTGAAGCTTTCTTT	CASSTGGKNTEAFF
.	TRBJ2-2	many	TRBV7-9	TGTGCCAGCAGCAAATCGGAGGGCCAGTTCGGGGAGCTGTTTTTT	CASSKSEGQFGELFF
.	TRBJ2-7	many	TRBV6-5	TGTGCCAGCAGTTACTCGAACCAGTACGAGCAGTACTTC	CASSYSNQYEQYF
TRBD1	TRBJ1-2	few	TRBV7-9	TGTGCCAGCAGCTCAAGGGACAGGGAACACTATGGCTACACCTTC	CASSSRDREHYGYTF
TRBD2	TRBJ2-5	many	TRBV20-1	TGCAGTGCTAGAGATCATTCTAGCGGGGGGGGCACAGAGACCCAGTACTTC	CSARDHSSGGGTETQYF